The sequence of this T cell receptor beta chain was determined in a study of T cells in Graves' hyperthyroidism and ophthalmopathy. Notes on the study in general: A model of 13 V-J pairs discriminated ophthalmopathy from stable hyperthyroidism.

This clonotype was observed many times. Its specificity is unknown. This CDR3 is 13 amino acids long. Germline CDR1 reads SQVTM; CDR2 reads ANQGSEA. The J segment lost 5 bases and the V segment lost 4 bases, leaving 5 bases of the junction unmatched. The investigators amplified TCR beta CDR3 regions from RNA transcripts. Carried out on the TCR CDR3, a first-round RT-PCR used the HTBI primer set. TCRdb independently ran MiXCR on the multiplex PCR reads; one entry per CDR3 protein. The sample includes over 500,000 distinct CDR3 sequences, over 15% seen only once; the top ten take around 17%. The chain uses TRBV29-1 and TRBJ1-1, with 9 bases lining up with TRBD1. This TCR was sampled from a woman under 30 with Graves' ophthalmopathy. Sequencing was done on a sample of blood. This CDR3 is CSVADRGGTEAFF. For the CDR3, the DNA is TGCAGCGTTGCGGACAGGGGAGGAACTGAAGCTTTCTTT.